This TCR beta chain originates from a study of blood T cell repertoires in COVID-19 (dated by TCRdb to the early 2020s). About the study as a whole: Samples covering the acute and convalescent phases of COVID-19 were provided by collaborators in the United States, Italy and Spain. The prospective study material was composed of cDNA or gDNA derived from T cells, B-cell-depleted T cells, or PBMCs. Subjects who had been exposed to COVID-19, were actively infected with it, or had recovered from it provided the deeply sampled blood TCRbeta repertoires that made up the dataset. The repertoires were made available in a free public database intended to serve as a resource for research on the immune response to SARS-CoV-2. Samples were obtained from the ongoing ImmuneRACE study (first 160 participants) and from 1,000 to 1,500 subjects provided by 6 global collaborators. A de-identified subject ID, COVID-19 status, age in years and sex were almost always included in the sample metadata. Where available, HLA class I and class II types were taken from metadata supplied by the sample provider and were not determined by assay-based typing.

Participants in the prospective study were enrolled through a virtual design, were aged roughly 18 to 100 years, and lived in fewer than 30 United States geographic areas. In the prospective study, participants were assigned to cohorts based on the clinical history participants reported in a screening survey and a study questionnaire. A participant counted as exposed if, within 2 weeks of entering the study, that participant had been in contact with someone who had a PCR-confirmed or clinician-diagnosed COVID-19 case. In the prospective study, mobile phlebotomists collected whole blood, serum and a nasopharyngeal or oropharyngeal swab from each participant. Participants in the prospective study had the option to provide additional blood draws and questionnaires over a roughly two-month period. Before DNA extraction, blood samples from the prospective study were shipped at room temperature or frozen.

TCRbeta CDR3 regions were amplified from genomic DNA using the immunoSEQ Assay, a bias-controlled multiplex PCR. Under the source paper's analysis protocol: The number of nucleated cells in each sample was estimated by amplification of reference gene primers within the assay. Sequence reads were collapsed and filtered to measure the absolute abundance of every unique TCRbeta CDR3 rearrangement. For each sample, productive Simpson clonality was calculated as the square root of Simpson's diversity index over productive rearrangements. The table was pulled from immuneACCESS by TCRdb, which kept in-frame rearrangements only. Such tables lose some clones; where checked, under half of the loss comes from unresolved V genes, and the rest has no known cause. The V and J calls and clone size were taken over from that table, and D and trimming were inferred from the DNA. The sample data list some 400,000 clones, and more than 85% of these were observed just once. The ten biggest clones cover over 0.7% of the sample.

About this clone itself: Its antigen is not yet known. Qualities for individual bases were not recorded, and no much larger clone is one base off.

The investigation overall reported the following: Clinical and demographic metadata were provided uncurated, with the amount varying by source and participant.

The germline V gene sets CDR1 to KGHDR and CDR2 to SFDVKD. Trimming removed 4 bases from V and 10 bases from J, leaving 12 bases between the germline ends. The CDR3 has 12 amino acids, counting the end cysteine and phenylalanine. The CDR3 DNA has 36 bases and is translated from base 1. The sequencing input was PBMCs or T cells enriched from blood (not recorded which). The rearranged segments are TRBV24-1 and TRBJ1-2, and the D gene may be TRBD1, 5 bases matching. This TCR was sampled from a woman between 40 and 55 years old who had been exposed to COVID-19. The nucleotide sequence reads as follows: TGTGCCACCAGTGACAGGGCTGGTATCTACACCTTC. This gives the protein CATSDRAGIYTF.